A single sample gave rise to the 24 T cell receptor beta chains below, sequenced in a study of T cells in Graves' hyperthyroidism and ophthalmopathy. TCR beta CDR3 sequences were amplified from RNA transcripts. The study used the HTBI primer set for a first-round RT-PCR of the TCR CDR3. Using its own MiXCR run on the multiplex PCR reads, TCRdb lists one record per CDR3 protein. The table lists roughly 840,000 distinct CDR3 sequences, about 38% of them singletons. The sample taken for sequencing was blood. The receptors here all came from a man between 18 and 29 years old with Graves' hyperthyroidism.

The chain has TRBV2 and TRBJ2-6; D is perhaps TRBD1 (5 bases). The length of the CDR3 is 15 residues. The V gene's germline CDR1 is SNHLY and CDR2 FYNNEI. V was pared by 7 bases and J by 2 bases, with 12 bases between. CDR3 amino acids: CASTLQGAGANVLTF. The DNA for the CDR3 is TGTGCCAGCACCCTGCAGGGTGCTGGGGCCAACGTCCTGACTTTC. Looking up the rest from reference TRBV2 and TRBJ2-6 gives the full variable domain: EPEVTQTPSHQVTQMGQEVILRCVPISNHLYFYWYRQILGQKVEFLVSFYNNEISEKSEIFDDQFSVERPDGSNFTLKIRSTKLEDSAMYFCASTLQGAGANVLTFGAGSRLTVL.

The genes are TRBV2 and TRBJ2-5, with a weak D call TRBD1 (5 bases). Per germline, CDR1 SNHLY and CDR2 FYNNEI. The CDR3 totals 13 residues. Trimming removed 6 bases from V and 5 bases from J, with 13 bases in between. The DNA of the CDR3 is TGTGCCAGCAGCCGCAGGGATGCCGAGACCCAGTACTTC. This gives the protein CASSRRDAETQYF.

Notes on this clonotype: This may arise from a read error, as a much more abundant clone is one base away. V usage is TRBV14 and J usage is TRBJ2-7; the D is unclear. CDR1 SGHDN and CDR2 FVKESK come from the germline V gene. The CDR3 sequence is 14 residues long. V lost 6 bases and J 0 bases, leaving 12 bases between the germline ends. CDR3 DNA: TGTGCCAGCAGTGAGACCGGCCACTCCTACGAGCAGTACTTC. Translation gives CASSETGHSYEQYF. The variable domain in full, completed from reference TRBV14 and TRBJ2-7, reads EAGVTQFPSHSVIEKGQTVTLRCDPISGHDNLYWYRRVMGKEIKFLLHFVKESKQDESGMPNNRFLAERTGGTYSTLKVQPAELEDSGVYFCASSETGHSYEQYFGPGTRLTVT.

This clonotype was picked up a small number of times. V is TRBV9 and J is TRBJ1-5, with D hard to call. Trimming pared 0 bases from V and 3 bases from J, leaving 10 bases between. Germline CDR1 and CDR2: SGDLS and YYNGEE. CDR3 size: 15 residues. CDR3 region: CASSVDGNNNQPQHF. CDR3 DNA sequence: TGTGCCAGCAGCGTAGATGGGAACAACAATCAGCCCCAGCATTTT.

The CDR3 sequence is CSARRTSQEQYF. The CDR3 bases are TGCAGTGCTAGAAGGACATCTCAAGAGCAGTACTTC. The chain is built from TRBV20-1 and TRBJ2-7, with D possibly TRBD1 on 5 matching bases. The CDR3 totals 12 residues. V lost 2 bases to trimming and J lost 7 bases, with 12 bases between them. Germline CDR1 reads DFQATT; CDR2 reads SNEGSKA (reference sequence).

This clonotype was recorded many times. The V and J genes are TRBV2 and TRBJ1-1, with a tentative D call TRBD1 (5 bases). CDR1 and CDR2 from the germline V gene are SNHLY and FYNNEI. V was cut by 5 bases and J by 0 bases, with 13 bases left in between. This CDR3 spans 15 amino acids. CDR3 DNA: TGTGCCAGCAGTTCCCCCGACAGACTGAACACTGAAGCTTTCTTT. Amino acids: CASSSPDRLNTEAFF.

A word on this clonotype: An end of the junction differs from the germline gene, which may be a read error. The rearrangement joins TRBV5-1 to TRBJ2-7; 7 bases match TRBD2. Germline CDR1 reads SGHRS; CDR2 reads YFSETQ. This CDR3 region has 14 residues. This CDR3 is CASSFGLGPYEQCF. DNA for the CDR3: TGCGCCAGCAGCTTCGGACTAGGTCCCTACGAGCAGTGCTTC.

The J gene is TRBJ1-2, the V gene TRBV7-9; D gene uncertain. The CDR3 consists of 13 residues. The ends were cut back, 6 bases at V and 3 bases at J, with 11 bases in the middle. In germline, CDR1 is SEHNR, CDR2 FQNEAQ (reference sequence). The CDR3 bases are TGTGCCAGCAGTTTTGGGATTCACTATGGCTACACCTTC. As protein: CASSFGIHYGYTF.

The chain links TRBV20-1 to TRBJ2-7; maybe TRBD1 (5 bases). The CDR3 totals 12 residues. The V and J ends lost 4 bases and 7 bases respectively, with 14 bases between them. Germline V gene lookup returns CDR1 DFQATT and CDR2 SNEGSKA (reference sequence). The CDR3 nucleotides are TGCAGTGCTATAACAGGTACCTGGGAGCAGTACTTC. It encodes CSAITGTWEQYF.

This chain links TRBV4-1 with TRBJ1-1; no definite D call. The CDR3 loop spans 14 amino acids. With 0 bases removed from V and 8 bases from J, the gap between germline ends came to 13 bases. Germline V gives CDR1 MGHRA, CDR2 YSYEKL. CDR3 sequence: CASSQEGGSKEAFF. CDR3 bases: TGCGCCAGCAGCCAAGAGGGCGGGTCGAAGGAAGCTTTCTTT.

This clonotype occurred a few times. The chain carries TRBV7-9 and TRBJ1-4; D gene ambiguous. This CDR3 comprises 13 residues. The V end lost 6 bases, the J end lost 6 bases, and 11 bases lay between the germline ends. Germline V gives CDR1 SEHNR, CDR2 FQNEAQ (reference sequence). The CDR3 coding sequence is TGTGCCAGCAGATTCTCAGCCGATGAAAAACTGTTTTTT. Translation gives CASRFSADEKLFF.

In this sample, this clonotype turned up a few times. V gene TRBV7-9 combines with J gene TRBJ1-1, with D possibly matching TRBD1 (6 bases). The CDR3 has 15 amino acids. The V end was cut by 2 bases, the J end by 7 bases, with 17 bases between. Germline V gene lookup returns CDR1 SEHNR and CDR2 FQNEAQ (reference sequence). The CDR3 coding sequence is TGTGCCAGCAGCTTAAAAGGGGACATTGTCCTTGAAGCTTTCTTT. Its translation is CASSLKGDIVLEAFF.

This sequence joins TRBV2 and TRBJ2-6; 9 bases are a match to TRBD2. This CDR3 has 16 amino acids. Trimming removed 4 bases from V and 2 bases from J; junction bases left unmatched: 3. The germline V gene encodes CDR1 SNHLY and CDR2 FYNNEI. The CDR3: CASSVAGAPGANVLTF. Here the CDR3 DNA reads TGTGCCAGCAGTGTAGCGGGAGCCCCTGGGGCCAACGTCCTGACTTTC.

The chain recombines TRBV20-1 with TRBJ1-6; 7 bases map to TRBD1. The CDR3 has 16 amino acids. V dropped 5 bases and J dropped 7; count of bases not matched to a gene: 14. From germline, CDR1 is DFQATT and CDR2 SNEGSKA (reference sequence). The CDR3 region is CSAFTGLGTANSPLHF. Written as DNA, the CDR3 is TGCAGTGCTTTCACGGGGTTAGGGACAGCCAATTCACCCCTCCACTTT.

This clonotype was seen only a few times. The genes are TRBV2 and TRBJ2-6; the match to TRBD2 covers 7 bases. Trimming removed 8 bases from V and 4 bases from J; junction bases left unmatched: 2. This CDR3 has 13 amino acids. Germline-derived CDR1 and CDR2 are SNHLY and FYNNEI. CDR3 amino acids: CASRSGGANVLTF. CDR3 coding DNA: TGTGCCAGCCGTAGCGGGGGGGCCAACGTCCTGACTTTC.

The CDR3 sequence is CASSYDRVRGNQPQHF. The CDR3 DNA reads TGTGCCAGCAGTTACGACAGGGTTCGGGGCAATCAGCCCCAGCATTTT. The V gene is TRBV4-2, the J gene TRBJ1-5; 7 nucleotides line up with TRBD1. Germline CDR1 and CDR2: LGHNA and YNFKEQ. Germline trimming cut 6 bases from V and 2 bases from J; bases unmatched to any gene: 10. The CDR3 runs 16 residues.

This clonotype was recorded many times. V gene TRBV7-8 combines with J gene TRBJ2-5; D is ambiguous. Germline CDR1 and CDR2: SGHVS and FQNEAQ. V was trimmed by 10 bases and J by 7 bases, leaving 31 bases between them. This CDR3 comprises 17 residues. CDR3 residues: CATQGTAETEPHRTQYF. The CDR3 coding sequence is TGTGCCACCCAAGGCACGGCTGAGACGGAACCGCATAGGACCCAGTACTTC. Full variable domain (outside the CDR3, taken from reference TRBV7-8 and TRBJ2-5): GAGVSQSPRYKVAKRGQDVALRCDPISGHVSLFWYQQALGQGPEFLTYFQNEAQLDKSGLPSDRFFAERPEGSVSTLKIQRTQQEDSAVYLCATQGTAETEPHRTQYFGPGTRLLVL.

This chain uses TRBV6-2 or TRBV6-3 with TRBJ2-2; TRBD1 or TRBD2 may be the D gene (6 bases each). This CDR3 is built from 13 residues. CDR1 MNHEY and CDR2 SVGEGT come from the germline V gene. V shed 7 bases and J shed 11 bases, with 17 bases lying between them. This CDR3 is CASTLQGRIELFF. The CDR3 DNA reads as TGTGCCAGCACCCTCCAGGGGAGGATTGAGCTGTTTTTT.

This clonotype was seen a few times. The chain employs TRBV5-5 and TRBJ2-7; D might be TRBD1 (6 bases). The CDR3 length is 13 residues. Germline loops: CDR1 SGHKS, CDR2 YYEKEE (reference sequence). V gave up 3 bases and J gave up 4 bases, with 11 bases separating them. The CDR3 region is CASSWATGYEQYF. As DNA, the CDR3 is TGTGCCAGCAGCTGGGCGACAGGATACGAGCAGTACTTC.

Comment on this clonotype: A much larger clone lies one base from this, so it may be a read error. The chain joins TRBV10-3 to TRBJ1-2, with a possible D match to TRBD1 (5 bases). The germline V and J ends were trimmed by 4 bases and 2 bases, with 14 bases remaining between them. In germline, CDR1 is ENHRY, CDR2 SYGVKD. The CDR3 loop spans 15 amino acids. For the CDR3, the DNA is TGTGCCATCAGTGCAGCCGGGACGGACAACTATGGCTACACCTTC. Encoded protein: CAISAAGTDNYGYTF.

The table lists this clonotype with a few counts. The J gene is TRBJ2-7, the V gene TRBV9; D might be TRBD2 (6 bases). The CDR3 spans 13 residues. V shed 4 bases and J shed 9 bases, with 17 bases lying between them. Germline V gene data show CDR1 as SGDLS and CDR2 as YYNGEE. Here the CDR3 reads CASSLGDSSGQYF. The DNA for the CDR3 is TGTGCCAGCAGCTTGGGGGACTCCTCGGGGCAGTACTTC.

This clonotype was detected only once. The chain uses TRBV29-1 and TRBJ2-7; D gene unclear. This CDR3 is built from 12 residues. CDR1 SQVTM and CDR2 ANQGSEA come from the germline V gene. V was clipped by 7 bases and J by 2 bases, with 12 bases between them. DNA for the CDR3: TGCAGCGCCCGGGCCACGCCCTACGAGCAGTACTTC. Residues: CSARATPYEQYF.

This clonotype was observed many times. The CDR3 is CAISEGIQQETQYF. In DNA, the CDR3 is TGTGCCATCAGTGAAGGAATACAGCAAGAGACCCAGTACTTC. V usage is TRBV10-3 and J usage is TRBJ2-5; unclear D gene. This CDR3 has 14 amino acids. Trimming left V 3 bases short and J 2 bases short, with 10 bases between. Germline V lookup: CDR1 ENHRY, CDR2 SYGVKD.

This clonotype was observed many times. The V call is TRBV12-3 or TRBV12-4, the J call TRBJ1-5; 7 bases are a match to TRBD1. V lost 5 bases to trimming and J lost 7 bases; unmatched junction nucleotides: 8. The CDR3 spans 14 residues. The CDR3 sequence is CASSPDRVGQPQHF. The DNA of the CDR3 is TGTGCCAGCAGTCCAGACAGGGTGGGGCAGCCCCAGCATTTT.